This TCR beta chain was profiled in a study of vaccination and CD4 T cells after COVID-19. Across the study: Nasal swab PCR had detected SARS-CoV-2 in convalescent patients, nine mild and one severe. Each of a few convalescent patients provided samples at day 14 and again at days 161 to 241 post-vaccination.

V lost 7 bases and J lost 4, with 12 bases in between. From germline, CDR1 is MDHEN and CDR2 SYDVKM. CDR3 size: 13 residues. TCRdb re-analysed the PCR reads in MiXCR, keeping a single row per CDR3 protein. There are tens of thousands of distinct CDR3 sequences in the sample; more than 40% occur only once, and about 5.6% lies in the top ten. Time point denoted: late sampling 161 to 241 days after vaccination in a few convalescent patients. Recorded positive PCR dates fall between March and December 2020, preceding US Alpha, Beta and Delta variants. This rearrangement joins TRBV28 to TRBJ2-3, with D perhaps matching TRBD2 (5 bases). This receptor was taken from a human donor who had recovered from COVID-19. The sample was CD4+ T cells from blood, taken about 7 months after SARS-CoV-2 vaccination. This chain's CDR3 is CASTVLSADTQYF. The DNA of the CDR3 is TGTGCCAGCACCGTTCTTAGCGCAGATACGCAGTATTTT.